This T cell receptor beta chain was sequenced for a study of blood T cell repertoires in COVID-19. Whole-study context: Italy, Spain and the United States were the sources of the convalescent and acute COVID-19 samples. Nucleic acid was either cDNA or gDNA, and it came from T cells, B-cell-depleted T cells, or PBMCs.

In the original processing: Using reference gene primer amplification, nucleated cell counts were estimated. The repertoire was sequenced with immunoSEQ multiplex PCR; TCRdb's copy has only in-frame clones and lacks some. V, J and clone size derive from that table, while D and trimming were established from the DNA sequence. The table includes about 110,000 clones, 85% detected once. Germline assignment: CDR1 MRHNA and CDR2 SNTAGT. The ends were cut back, 4 bases at V and 0 bases at J, with 7 bases in the middle. This CDR3 spans 13 amino acids. This clone occurred a few times. This clonotype originated in a human donor in a cohort sampled during active COVID-19. This chain links TRBV6-4 with TRBJ2-7; the D gene is possibly TRBD1 (6 bases). Sequenced sample: peripheral blood. The CDR3: CASSAGDSYEQYF. Written as DNA, the CDR3 is TGTGCCAGCAGTGCAGGGGACTCCTACGAGCAGTACTTC.